The count of the clone carrying this T cell receptor beta chain is one. The sample originates from a study of blood T cell repertoires in COVID-19. Whole-study context: Italy, Spain and the United States were the sources of the convalescent and acute COVID-19 samples. Sample material is recorded as cDNA or gDNA derived from T cells, B-cell-depleted T cells, or PBMCs.

Sequencing used immunoSEQ multiplex PCR; TCRdb keeps in-frame clones, though not all of them. Seen here are about 330,000 clones, roughly 90% observed once, and the top ten hold approximately 4%. The CDR3 loop spans 16 amino acids. Trimming at V came to 5 bases and at J to 8 bases, leaving 12 bases not matched to a gene. Germline V gene data show CDR1 as SGHTA and CDR2 as FQGNSA. Material for sequencing was peripheral blood. The origin of this receptor is a woman between 45 and 60 years old with active or convalescent COVID-19. The genes are TRBV7-2 and TRBJ1-2, with 12 bases fitting TRBD1. CDR3 DNA sequence: TGTGCCAGCAGCACAGGGACAGGGGGCCTTCTTGGGGGCTACACCTTC. It codes for CASSTGTGGLLGGYTF.